This T cell receptor (beta chain) derives from a study of CD8 T cells in ankylosing spondylitis (dated 2017 in TCRdb). Concerning the study at large: T cell receptor beta repertoires were profiled in healthy donors and ankylosing spondylitis patients so that disease-linked TCR variants could be found. Peripheral blood was sampled, and synovial fluid was additionally collected from ankylosing spondylitis patients. The full study cohort comprised 25 ankylosing spondylitis patients and about a hundred healthy donors. What the study reported, not specific to this receptor: Some TCR beta motif variants had previously been reported in synovial fluid and blood of reactive arthritis patients, which suggested common disease-initiation mechanisms. A TCR beta motif made up of seven or eight highly homologous amino acid variants appeared to be characteristic of blood from ankylosing spondylitis patients. Significant enrichment of the disease-linked clones was reported in matched synovial fluid samples from ankylosing spondylitis patients. In peripheral blood, the disease-linked clones were found at relatively low frequencies and had a CD8+ phenotype.

TCRdb shows the sequencer as Illumina HiSeq 2500. Quantitative 5'-RACE with molecular barcodes was the method used to prepare the TCR beta libraries. For the original study's pipeline: To identify disease-linked TCR variants, a new computational method was used, one built on a probabilistic model of VDJ rearrangement. Through fastp at Q25 and MiXCR, TCRdb rebuilt clones from the public reads, retaining in-frame beta chains. Rows matching on CDR3 protein sequence are summarized as one entry with the most common DNA and genes. TCRdb's processing, not the authors', yielded these V and J calls. The sample table holds about 360,000 distinct CDR3 sequences, of which roughly 15% were seen once. 1.1% of the sample comes from the top ten. The CDR3 runs 15 amino acids, cysteine and phenylalanine included. Only the CDR3 DNA stays, 45 bases, in frame from base 1. Taken from the germline V gene, the CDR1 and CDR2 loops are SGDLS and YYNGEE. Trimming at the junction amounts to 0 bases on V and 1 base on J, and the germline ends lie 10 bases apart.

In the case of this clonotype: The antigen it binds to is not known. Base qualities are not at hand, and no much larger clone is one base apart.

The receptor's source is a male donor with ankylosing spondylitis or in good health (not recorded which). Recombination linked TRBV9 to TRBJ2-5; the D gene identity is not certain. The source material was blood, either unsorted or a sorted T cell fraction (not recorded which). The CDR3 sequence is CASSVGTTPQETQYF. At the DNA level, the sequence is TGTGCCAGCAGCGTAGGAACAACACCCCAAGAGACCCAGTACTTC.